Each of the 20 T cell receptor beta chains below was sequenced from the same sample in a study of T cell clonality in common variable immunodeficiency. The assay was immunoSEQ multiplex PCR, and TCRdb's table has in-frame clones only and misses some. The sample has fewer than 75,000 clones, none seen only once. Sequencing was carried out using peripheral blood mononuclear cells. The receptor source for this set is a person aged 18-70 years in good health.

This clone was counted ten times or more. The CDR3 goes on 3 residues after the read ends, and that part is filled in from the germline J gene. The V gene is TRBV19, the J gene TRBJ2-7; possible D gene TRBD1, 5 bases. Germline lookup yields CDR1 LNHDA and CDR2 SQIVND (reference sequence). The V end lost 2 bases, the J end lost 5 bases, and 16 bases lay between the germline ends. There are 15 residues in the CDR3. CDR3 DNA (partial): TGTGCCAGTAGTATAAGTCCGCAGGGTGCCGACGAG. The encoded protein is CASSISPQGADE. The entire CDR3 sequence reads CASSISPQGADEQYF.

This clone has at least ten counts. The read is 3 residues too short to cover the CDR3 end, so that end is filled in from the germline J gene. This sequence joins TRBV7-8 and TRBJ2-4, with 8 bases lining up with TRBD2. The CDR3 is 17 residues long. Germline V gene sequence: CDR1 SGHVS, CDR2 FQNEAQ. Here the CDR3 reads CASSLAVPGLVKQVQYF. The part of the CDR3 DNA that was read is TGTGCCAGCAGCTTAGCGGTCCCGGGACTAGTAAAACAAGTT. Filled out from reference TRBV7-8 and TRBJ2-4, the complete variable domain reads GAGVSQSPRYKVAKRGQDVALRCDPISGHVSLFWYQQALGQGPEFLTYFQNEAQLDKSGLPSDRFFAERPEGSVSTLKIQRTQQEDSAVYLCASSLAVPGLVKQVQYFGAGTRLSVL.

This clone was counted at least ten times. The read ends 3 residues shy of where the CDR3 ends; the end is completed using the germline J gene. This chain connects TRBV6-2 or TRBV6-3 to TRBJ1-2, with D tentatively TRBD1 (5 bases). The CDR3 runs 14 residues. V was cut by 6 bases and J by 4 bases, with 15 bases left in between. Germline V gene data show CDR1 as MNHEY and CDR2 as SVGEGT. The CDR3 region is CASSPWGDGYGYTF. CDR3 bases read: TGTGCCAGCAGCCCATGGGGGGATGGCTATGGC.

This clone showed up many times. The CDR3 end lies 3 residues beyond the end of the read and is filled in from the germline J gene. The chain has TRBV28 and TRBJ2-3; 7 positions agree with TRBD2. Germline loops: CDR1 MDHEN, CDR2 SYDVKM. The CDR3 spans 14 residues. V gave up 5 bases and J gave up 2 bases; unmatched junction bases: 4. The CDR3 here is CASSRGGPTDTQYF. CDR3 DNA (partial): TGTGCCAGCAGTCGCGGGGGACCCACAGATACG.

This clone appeared many times. The sequence runs out 3 residues before the end of the CDR3; the remainder is reconstructed from the germline J gene. The chain joins TRBV6-2 or TRBV6-3 to TRBJ2-5; 9 bases map to TRBD2. J was trimmed by 5 bases and V by 1 base; bases with no gene match: 11. Germline V CDR1 and CDR2: MNHEY, SVGEGT. The CDR3 is made up of 17 amino acids. Incomplete CDR3 DNA: TGTGCCAGCAGTTACTACGGGCAAGCGGGAGGAAGGGAGACC. Encoded protein: CASSYYGQAGGRET. The full CDR3 sequence reads CASSYYGQAGGRETQYF.

This clone has at least ten counts. The CDR3 end is not reached by the read, which stops 3 residues before it; the germline J gene fills it in. V is TRBV29-1 and J is TRBJ1-2; 10 nucleotides line up with TRBD1. Germline CDR1 and CDR2: SQVTM and ANQGSEA. This CDR3 comprises 13 residues. The sequenced CDR3 bases are TGCAGCGGAGGGGACAGGGGTGCGGAAGGC. Protein sequence: CSGGDRGAEG. In full, the CDR3 reads CSGGDRGAEGYTF. Together with reference TRBV29-1 and TRBJ1-2, the CDR3 gives the full variable domain: SAVISQKPSRDICQRGTSLTIQCQVDSQVTMMFWYRQQPGQSLTLIATANQGSEATYESGFVIDKFPISRPNLTFSTLTVSNMSPEDSSIYLCSGGDRGAEGYTFGSGTRLTVV.

This clone has at least ten counts. The read ends 3 residues early relative to the CDR3; the germline J gene fills the gap. The J gene is TRBJ1-1, the V gene TRBV18; 12 bases map to TRBD1. V shed 4 bases, J shed 0 bases, and the junction held 3 bases outside the gene matches. This CDR3 contains 16 residues. Looked up from germline, CDR1 is KGHSH and CDR2 is LQKENI. CDR3 DNA, as far as it was read: TGTGCCAGCTCACTCGGGACAGGGGGCATGAACACTGAA. Amino acid sequence: CASSLGTGGMNTE. The entire CDR3 sequence reads CASSLGTGGMNTEAFF.

This clone was picked up many times. The CDR3 bases that were read are TGTGCCAGCAGGGCCGGGACAGGGTCGTCCTACGAG. Protein product: CASRAGTGSSYE. The complete CDR3 sequence is CASRAGTGSSYEQYF. This chain uses TRBV6-2 or TRBV6-3 with TRBJ2-7; 9 bases line up with TRBD1. The read ends 3 residues early relative to the CDR3; the germline J gene fills the gap. CDR1 and CDR2 (germline): MNHEY, SVGEGT. With 6 bases clipped from V and 1 base from J, the junction kept 7 bases outside the gene matches. The CDR3 is 15 amino acids.

This clone was seen repeatedly, ten times or more. The sequence runs out 3 residues before the end of the CDR3; the remainder is reconstructed from the germline J gene. This rearrangement joins TRBV20-1 to TRBJ2-1; TRBD2 aligns across 10 bases. With 6 bases clipped from V and 9 bases from J, the junction kept 11 bases outside the gene matches. The CDR3 consists of 14 residues. The V gene's germline CDR1 is DFQATT and CDR2 SNEGSKA (reference sequence). The DNA read from the CDR3 is TGCAGTGCAGGAAAAAGCGGGGGGGCCGGTGAG. The encoded protein is CSAGKSGGAGE. The whole CDR3 region reads CSAGKSGGAGEQFF.

Many counts were recorded for this clone. The CDR3 end lies 3 residues beyond the end of the read and is filled in from the germline J gene. The chain joins TRBV7-9 to TRBJ2-3; D gene ambiguous. Between the trimmed V and J ends, which lost 5 bases and 1 base, there was a span of 10 bases. Germline CDR1 reads SEHNR; CDR2 reads FQNEAQ (reference sequence). The CDR3 extends over 14 amino acids. The CDR3 loop reads CASSPDTRTDTQYF. CDR3 bases read: TGTGCCAGCAGCCCAGACACCCGCACAGATACG.

The sample holds many counts of this clone. From the germline J gene comes the end of the CDR3, since the read stops 3 residues before it. V usage is TRBV18 and J usage is TRBJ1-1; D is possibly TRBD1 (5 bases). This CDR3 has 14 residues. Germline CDR1 and CDR2: KGHSH and LQKENI. V lost 1 base to trimming and J lost 4 bases, with 10 bases between them. Partial CDR3 DNA: TGTGCCAGCTCACCACGCCGGGACTCCACTGAA. As protein: CASSPRRDSTE. The entire CDR3 is CASSPRRDSTEAFF.

Ten or more counts support this clone. The read stops 3 residues short of the end of the CDR3; the missing end is completed from the germline J gene. The chain employs TRBV7-8 and TRBJ2-7; 10 nucleotides align to TRBD2. This CDR3 has 15 amino acids. V gave up 5 bases and J gave up 2 bases; unmatched junction bases: 6. Looked up from germline, CDR1 is SGHVS and CDR2 is FQNEAQ. CDR3 bases read: TGTGCCAGCAGCGACCGGACTAGCGGACCCTACGAG. Translation: CASSDRTSGPYE. The full-length CDR3 reads as CASSDRTSGPYEQYF.

Comment on this clone: The CDR3 is cut off 3 residues early in the read; its end comes from the germline J gene. The V gene is TRBV19, the J gene TRBJ1-6; D is unresolved. Germline CDR1 reads LNHDA; CDR2 reads SQIVND (reference sequence). V shed 0 bases and J shed 6 bases, with 15 bases lying between them. This CDR3 is built from 17 residues. The CDR3 protein is CASSIDLAGGVNSPLHF. The covered CDR3 bases are TGTGCCAGTAGTATAGATCTCGCGGGCGGCGTTAATTCACCC.

This clone was observed many times. CDR3 region: CASSQGQGSGNEQYF. Incomplete CDR3 DNA: TGCGCCAGCAGCCAGGGACAGGGGAGTGGCAACGAG. This chain uses TRBV4-1 with TRBJ2-7, with TRBD1 matching over 10 bases. The CDR3 end lies 3 residues beyond the end of the read and is filled in from the germline J gene. This CDR3 is 15 amino acids long. The junction had 7 bases not matched to a gene; V was cut back by 3 bases and J by 5 bases. Germline V CDR1 and CDR2: MGHRA, YSYEKL.

This clone was observed many times. From the germline J gene comes the end of the CDR3, since the read stops 3 residues before it. The chain combines TRBV20-1 with TRBJ2-4; D is unresolved. V lost 5 bases, J lost 3 bases, and 11 bases lay in between. This CDR3 is built from 13 residues. In germline, CDR1 is DFQATT, CDR2 SNEGSKA (reference sequence). The CDR3 DNA, read in part, is TGCAGTGCTCCCGCTGCGGACAAAAACATT. It translates to CSAPAADKNI. The CDR3 as a whole reads CSAPAADKNIQYF.

This clone was recorded at least ten times. The read ends 3 residues before the CDR3 terminus; that terminus is restored from the germline J gene. This chain uses TRBV5-8 with TRBJ2-3; D perhaps matches TRBD1 (6 bases). V shed 5 bases and J shed 0 bases, with 13 bases lying between them. The CDR3 is 15 amino acids. Germline CDR1 SGHTS, CDR2 YDEGEE. The CDR3 region is CASRRTVSSTDTQYF. The CDR3 bases that were read are TGTGCCAGCAGGCGGACAGTTTCTAGCACAGATACG. Full variable domain (rest looked up from reference TRBV5-8 and TRBJ2-3): EAGVTQSPTHLIKTRGQQATLRCSPISGHTSVYWYQQALGLGLQFLLWYDEGEERNRGNFPPRFSGRQFPNYSSELNVNALELEDSALYLCASRRTVSSTDTQYFGPGTRLTVL.

This clone was observed many times. The read ends 3 residues early relative to the CDR3; the germline J gene fills the gap. The chain has TRBV7-9 and TRBJ1-1; D perhaps matches TRBD1 (5 bases). Per the germline V gene, CDR1 is SEHNR and CDR2 is FQNEAQ (reference sequence). The CDR3 runs 14 residues. The germline V and J ends were trimmed by 3 bases and 1 base, with 9 bases remaining between them. CDR3 residues: CASSLTDRNTEAFF. The part of the CDR3 DNA that was read is TGTGCCAGCAGCTTGACAGACCGGAACACTGAA.

This clone was recorded many times. The read gets to within 3 residues of the CDR3 end, and the germline J gene fills in the rest. The chain has TRBV7-8 and TRBJ2-7; D unclear. This CDR3 is 12 amino acids long. V gave up 5 bases and J gave up 2 bases, with 7 bases separating them. Germline CDR1 is SGHVS and CDR2 is FQNEAQ. The CDR3 sequence is CASSPTAYEQYF. The CDR3 bases that were read are TGTGCCAGCAGCCCTACAGCCTACGAG.

This clone was seen at least ten times. The read terminates 3 residues before the CDR3 end, so the remaining end is supplied by the germline J gene. The V gene is TRBV10-3, the J gene TRBJ2-7; TRBD1 matches at 9 bases. CDR3 length: 16 amino acids. Germline V lookup: CDR1 ENHRY, CDR2 SYGVKD. V lost 6 bases to trimming and J lost 2 bases; unmatched junction nucleotides: 11. The sequenced part of the CDR3 DNA is TGTGCCATCAGCGACACCGGGACAGGGAAAACCTACGAG. Residues: CAISDTGTGKTYE. The whole CDR3 protein is CAISDTGTGKTYEQYF.

This clone was counted many times. The observed sequence ends 3 residues before the CDR3 terminus, with the missing tail filled in from the germline J gene. This chain connects TRBV2 to TRBJ1-2; D remains ambiguous. Germline CDR1 SNHLY, CDR2 FYNNEI. This CDR3 region has 15 residues. The CDR3 protein is CASSEALWAVAGYTF. The DNA read from the CDR3 is TGTGCCAGCAGTGAAGCGCTTTGGGCAGTGGCGGGC.